This T cell receptor beta chain was sequenced during a study of cytomegalovirus exposure and HLA in healthy donors. The study's findings and limits: Cytomegalovirus-associated status was assigned to roughly 160 TCR beta chains.

In germline, CDR1 is SGHAT, CDR2 FQNNGV. The CDR3 is made up of 13 amino acids. Trimming left V 6 bases short and J 5 bases short, with 10 bases between. As to this clone: Its antigen is undetermined.

The primer mix had 60 Vbeta and 13 Jbeta primers. Original data processing: An analysis that came later counted around 80 million unique TCR beta chains, roughly 11 million shared. Data came from immunoSEQ multiplex PCR; TCRdb stores just in-frame clones and leaves some out. For V, J and clone size, that table is used; D and trimming come from the DNA. The sample records roughly 140,000 clones, 76% being singletons. The chain carries TRBV11-2 and TRBJ2-2; the D is unclear. This TCR was sampled from a middle-aged woman in good health and CMV-seronegative. Sequencing was performed on PBMCs. CDR3 sequence: CASSLITTGELFF. The DNA of the CDR3 is TGTGCCAGCAGTTTGATCACTACCGGGGAGCTGTTTTTT.